One sample yielded the 4 T cell receptor beta chains listed below, sequenced in a study of spatial heterogeneity in lung cancer. Time point meaning: blood at routine non-recurrence follow-up after resection. TCRdb re-called the 5' RACE reads through MiXCR, storing one row per CDR3 protein. Among more than 3,000 distinct CDR3 sequences listed, approximately 50% were seen once. The starting material was PBMCs, obtained at follow-up. The receptors derive from a male donor with early-stage non-small cell lung cancer.

This clonotype was recorded a few times. The library was built for alpha chains, so this beta chain is an off-target read and its size means little. The chain recombines TRBV4-1 with TRBJ2-2; possibly TRBD1 or TRBD2 for D (5 bases each). There are 13 residues in the CDR3. V dropped 8 bases and J dropped 1 base, with 8 bases sitting between them. Germline CDR1 and CDR2: MGHRA and YSYEKL. As DNA, the CDR3 is TGCGCCAGCTGGGACCAGAACACCGGGGAGCTGTTTTTT. It is translated as CASWDQNTGELFF.

As regards this clonotype: One end of the junction varies from germline; a read error may be responsible. The library was designed around alpha chains, so this beta chain is a stray read whose abundance carries little weight. The chain is built from TRBV28 and TRBJ2-7; unclear D gene. CDR3 length equals 11 residues. CDR1 and CDR2 from the germline V gene are MDHEN and SYDVKM. The CDR3 region is CASSFGSMLDF. For the CDR3, the DNA is TGTGCCAGCAGTTTTGGGTCCATGCTCGACTTC.

As regards this clonotype: This beta chain turned up in a library designed for alpha chains; as an off-target read, its abundance says little. The chain is built from TRBV9 and TRBJ1-3; TRBD1 is a possible D gene (5 bases). Germline V CDR1 and CDR2: SGDLS, YYNGEE. V was clipped by 4 bases and J by 0 bases, with 14 bases between them. The CDR3 spans 16 residues. CDR3 sequence reads: CASSKEWGYSGNTIYF. DNA of the CDR3: TGTGCCAGCAGCAAAGAGTGGGGGTACTCTGGAAACACCATATATTTT.

Comments on this clonotype: Because the library targeted alpha chains, this beta chain is an off-target read whose size means little. The V and J genes are TRBV20-1 and TRBJ2-3; TRBD2 agrees at 13 bases. This CDR3 spans 18 amino acids. The V gene's germline CDR1 is DFQATT and CDR2 SNEGSKA (reference sequence). The trim removed 3 bases at V and 0 bases at J, leaving 9 bases unmatched. CDR3 protein: CSASLGLAGRSSTDTQYF. In DNA, the CDR3 is TGCAGTGCTAGTCTGGGACTAGCGGGACGTTCAAGCACAGATACGCAGTATTTT.